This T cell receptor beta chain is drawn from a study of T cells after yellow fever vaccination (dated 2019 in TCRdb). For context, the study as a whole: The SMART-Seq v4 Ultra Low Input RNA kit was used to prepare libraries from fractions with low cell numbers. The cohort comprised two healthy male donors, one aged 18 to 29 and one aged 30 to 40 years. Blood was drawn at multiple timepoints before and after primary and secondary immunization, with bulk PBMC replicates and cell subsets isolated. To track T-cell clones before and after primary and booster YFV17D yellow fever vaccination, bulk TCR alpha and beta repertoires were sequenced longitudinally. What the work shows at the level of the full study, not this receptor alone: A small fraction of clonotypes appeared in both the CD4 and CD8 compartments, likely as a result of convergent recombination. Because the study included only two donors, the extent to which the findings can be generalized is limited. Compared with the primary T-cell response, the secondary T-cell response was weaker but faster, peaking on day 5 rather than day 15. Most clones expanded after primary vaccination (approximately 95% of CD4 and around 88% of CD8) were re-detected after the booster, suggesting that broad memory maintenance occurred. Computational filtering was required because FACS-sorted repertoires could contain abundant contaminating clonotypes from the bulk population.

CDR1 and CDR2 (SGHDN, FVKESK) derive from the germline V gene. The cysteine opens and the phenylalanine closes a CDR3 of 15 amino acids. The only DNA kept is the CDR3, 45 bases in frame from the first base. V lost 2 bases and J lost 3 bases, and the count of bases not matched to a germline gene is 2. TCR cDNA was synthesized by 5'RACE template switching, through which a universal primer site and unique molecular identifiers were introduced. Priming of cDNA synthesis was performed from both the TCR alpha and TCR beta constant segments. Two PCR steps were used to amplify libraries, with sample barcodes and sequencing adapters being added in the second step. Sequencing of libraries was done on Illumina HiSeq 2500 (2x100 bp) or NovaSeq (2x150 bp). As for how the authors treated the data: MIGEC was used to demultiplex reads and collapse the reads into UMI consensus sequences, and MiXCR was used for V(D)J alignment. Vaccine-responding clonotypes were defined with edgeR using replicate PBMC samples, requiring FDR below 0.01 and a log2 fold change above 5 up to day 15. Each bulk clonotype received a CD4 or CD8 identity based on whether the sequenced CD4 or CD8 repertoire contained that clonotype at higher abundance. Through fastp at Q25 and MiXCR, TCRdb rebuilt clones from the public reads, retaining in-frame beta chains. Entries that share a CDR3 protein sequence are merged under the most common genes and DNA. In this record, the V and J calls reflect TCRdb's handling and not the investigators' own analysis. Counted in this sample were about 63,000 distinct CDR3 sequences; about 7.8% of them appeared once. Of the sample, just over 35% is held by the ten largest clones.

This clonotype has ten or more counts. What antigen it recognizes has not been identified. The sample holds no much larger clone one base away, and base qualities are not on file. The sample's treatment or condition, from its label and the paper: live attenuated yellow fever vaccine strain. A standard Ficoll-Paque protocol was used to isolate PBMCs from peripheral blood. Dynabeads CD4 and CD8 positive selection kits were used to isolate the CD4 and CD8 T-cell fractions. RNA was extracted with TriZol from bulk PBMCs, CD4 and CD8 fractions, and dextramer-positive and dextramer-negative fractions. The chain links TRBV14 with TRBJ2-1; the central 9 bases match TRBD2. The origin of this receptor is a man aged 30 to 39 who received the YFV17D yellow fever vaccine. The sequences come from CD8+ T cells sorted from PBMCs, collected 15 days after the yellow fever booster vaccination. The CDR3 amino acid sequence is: CASSQLAGRYNEQFF. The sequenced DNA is TGTGCCAGCAGCCAACTAGCGGGACGCTACAATGAGCAGTTCTTC.